This TCR beta chain was captured in a study of identical twins. Regarding the study as a whole: Insertions were reduced in abundant cord blood beta clonotypes but not in memory repertoires. There is a chance that invariant MAIT and iNKT cells partially muddied zero-insertion analyses.

TCRdb analysed the 5' RACE reads with MiXCR anew, one entry per CDR3 protein. The sample carries some 790,000 distinct CDR3 sequences, around a sixth recorded once. This clonotype was counted a few times. Its antigen is undetermined. These data were also reused for a study on T cells expressing NK-cell markers. That source adds: One observes that, in several donors, these clonotypes were also the leading ones within the CD3+CD56-NKG2C+ fraction.

This receptor was taken from a woman aged 18-29 years in good health. The specimen sequenced was PBMCs.

The CDR3 coding sequence is TGTGCCAGCAGCTCAGGACTAGCGGGAGGGTTCGATGAGCAGTTCTTC. Its protein product is CASSSGLAGGFDEQFF. The V call is TRBV7-9, the J call TRBJ2-1; 15 bases are shared with TRBD2. The length of the CDR3 is 16 residues. CDR1 and CDR2 from the germline V gene are SEHNR and FQNEAQ (reference sequence). V was clipped by 4 bases and J by 8 bases; unmatched bases: 6.